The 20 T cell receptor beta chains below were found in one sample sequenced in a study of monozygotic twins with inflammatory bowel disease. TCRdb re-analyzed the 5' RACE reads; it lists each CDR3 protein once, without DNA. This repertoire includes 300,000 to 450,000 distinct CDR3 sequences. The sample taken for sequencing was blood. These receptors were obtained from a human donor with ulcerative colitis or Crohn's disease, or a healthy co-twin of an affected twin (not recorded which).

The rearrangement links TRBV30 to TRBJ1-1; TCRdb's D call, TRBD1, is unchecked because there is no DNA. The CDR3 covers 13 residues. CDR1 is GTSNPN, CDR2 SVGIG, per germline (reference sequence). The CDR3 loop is CAWSWDTNTEAFF. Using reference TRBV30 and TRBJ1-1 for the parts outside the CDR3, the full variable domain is SQTIHQWPATLVQPVGSPLSLECTVEGTSNPNLYWYRQAAGRGLQLLFYSVGIGQISSEVPQNLSASRPQDRQFILSSKKLLLSDSGFYLCAWSWDTNTEAFFGQGTRLTVV.

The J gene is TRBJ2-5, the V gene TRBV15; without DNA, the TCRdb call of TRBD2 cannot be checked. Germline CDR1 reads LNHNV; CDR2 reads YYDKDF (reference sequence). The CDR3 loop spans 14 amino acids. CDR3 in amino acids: CATSIVSGGETQYF.

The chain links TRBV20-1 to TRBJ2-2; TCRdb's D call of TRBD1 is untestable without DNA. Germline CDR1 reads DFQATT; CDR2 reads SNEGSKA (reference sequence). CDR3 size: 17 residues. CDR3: CSARDRGGQGITGELFF.

The chain's CDR3 is CAGSTSTDSFHEQYF. This chain uses TRBV9 with TRBJ2-7; TCRdb picks TRBD1, but there is no DNA to check that call. CDR1 and CDR2 from the germline V gene are SGDLS and YYNGEE. The CDR3 spans 15 residues. Filled out from reference TRBV9 and TRBJ2-7, the complete variable domain reads DSGVTQTPKHLITATGQRVTLRCSPRSGDLSVYWYQQSLDQGLQFLIQYYNGEERAKGNILERFSAQQFPDLHSELNLSSLELGDSALYFCAGSTSTDSFHEQYFGPGTRLTVT.

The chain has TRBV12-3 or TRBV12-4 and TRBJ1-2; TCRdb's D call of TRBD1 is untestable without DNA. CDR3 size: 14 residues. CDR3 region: CASSPTGGGYGYTF.

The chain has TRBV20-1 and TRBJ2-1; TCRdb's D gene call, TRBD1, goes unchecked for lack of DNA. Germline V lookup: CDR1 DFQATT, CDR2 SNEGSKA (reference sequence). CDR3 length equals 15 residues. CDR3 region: CSAPEDSVPYNEQFF.

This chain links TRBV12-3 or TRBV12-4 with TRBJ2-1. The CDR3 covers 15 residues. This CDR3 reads CASELRGGSYNEQFF.

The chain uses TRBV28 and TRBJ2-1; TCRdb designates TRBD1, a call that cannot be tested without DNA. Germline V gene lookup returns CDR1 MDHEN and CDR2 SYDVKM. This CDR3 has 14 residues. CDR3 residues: CASRGTGLGNEQFF.

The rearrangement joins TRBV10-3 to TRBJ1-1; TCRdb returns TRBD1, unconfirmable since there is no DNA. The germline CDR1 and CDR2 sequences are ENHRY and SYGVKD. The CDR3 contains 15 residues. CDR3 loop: CAISESGGANTEAFF.

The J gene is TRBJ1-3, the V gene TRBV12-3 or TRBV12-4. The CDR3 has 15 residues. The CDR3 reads CASTPRQNSGNTIYF.

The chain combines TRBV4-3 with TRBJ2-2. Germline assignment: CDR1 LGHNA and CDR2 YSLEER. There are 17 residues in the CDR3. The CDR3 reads CASSQVSWTLNTGELFF.

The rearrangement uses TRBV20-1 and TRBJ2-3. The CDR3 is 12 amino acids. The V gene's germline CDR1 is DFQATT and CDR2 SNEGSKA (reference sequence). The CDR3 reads CSARKSGDTQYF.

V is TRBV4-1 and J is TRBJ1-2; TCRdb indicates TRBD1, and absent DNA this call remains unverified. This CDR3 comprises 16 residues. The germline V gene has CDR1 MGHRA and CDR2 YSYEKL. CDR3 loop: CASSQEVGGKFYGYTF.

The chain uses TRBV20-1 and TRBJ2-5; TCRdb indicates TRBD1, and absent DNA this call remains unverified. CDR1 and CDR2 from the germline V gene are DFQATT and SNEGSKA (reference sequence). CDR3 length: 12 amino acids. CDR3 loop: CSASWGGETQYF.

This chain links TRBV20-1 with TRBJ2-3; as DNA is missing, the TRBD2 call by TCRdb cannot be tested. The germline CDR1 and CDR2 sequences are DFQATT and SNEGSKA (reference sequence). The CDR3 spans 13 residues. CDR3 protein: CSAYTSGTDTQYF.

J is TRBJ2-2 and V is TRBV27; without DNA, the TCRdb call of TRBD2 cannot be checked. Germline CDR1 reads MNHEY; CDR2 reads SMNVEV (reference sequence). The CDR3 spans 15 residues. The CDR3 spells CASSSRTSGTGELFF.

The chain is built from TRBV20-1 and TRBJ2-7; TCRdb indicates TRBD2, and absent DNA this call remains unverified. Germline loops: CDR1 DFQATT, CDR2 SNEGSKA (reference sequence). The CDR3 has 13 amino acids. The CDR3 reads CSGAGGDSYEQYF.

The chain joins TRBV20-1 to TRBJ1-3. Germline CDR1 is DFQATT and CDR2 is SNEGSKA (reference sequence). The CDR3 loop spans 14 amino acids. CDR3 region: CSAKEGPSGNTIYF.

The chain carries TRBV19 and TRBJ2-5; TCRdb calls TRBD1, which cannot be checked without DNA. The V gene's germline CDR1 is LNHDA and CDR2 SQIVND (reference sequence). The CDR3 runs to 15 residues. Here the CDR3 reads CASSTGGAGEETQYF.

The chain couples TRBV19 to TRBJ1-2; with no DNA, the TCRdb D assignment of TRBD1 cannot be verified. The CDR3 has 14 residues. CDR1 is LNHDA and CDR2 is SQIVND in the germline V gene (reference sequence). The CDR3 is CASTPWGGFNGYTF.